This TCR beta chain was found in a study of cytomegalovirus exposure and HLA in healthy donors. Primers: 60 Vbeta forward and 13 Jbeta reverse. The assay was immunoSEQ multiplex PCR, and TCRdb's table has in-frame clones only and misses some. Its table records approximately 52,000 clones. Study results and limitations: According to a later analysis, donors in an Asian-associated ancestry cluster reportedly had fewer N-insertions than the approximately 670-donor mean. DRB1 had the most TCR associations and HLA-C the fewest, a later analysis found, with rates varying by HLA locus. The sole available immune exposure information was CMV serostatus.

Concerning this clone: Its specificity is not known.

The CDR3 runs 15 residues. Per germline, CDR1 SNHLY and CDR2 FYNNEI. With 6 bases removed from V and 2 bases from J, the gap between germline ends came to 14 bases. The source is a man aged 50 to 59 in good health and CMV-seropositive. The rearrangement joins TRBV2 to TRBJ1-5; maybe TRBD1 (5 bases). Sequenced sample: PBMCs. CDR3 region: CASSLDRGGNQPQHF. The CDR3 DNA reads TGTGCCAGCAGCCTAGACAGAGGTGGCAATCAGCCCCAGCATTTT.